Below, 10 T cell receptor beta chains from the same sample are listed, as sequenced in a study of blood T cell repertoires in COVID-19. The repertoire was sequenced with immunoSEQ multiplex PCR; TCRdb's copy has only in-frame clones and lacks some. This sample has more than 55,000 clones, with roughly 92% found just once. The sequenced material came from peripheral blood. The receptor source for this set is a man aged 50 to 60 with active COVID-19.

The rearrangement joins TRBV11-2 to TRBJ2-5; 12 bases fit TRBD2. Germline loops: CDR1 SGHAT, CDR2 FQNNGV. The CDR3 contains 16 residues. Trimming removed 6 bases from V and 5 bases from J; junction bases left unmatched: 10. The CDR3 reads CASRPTSGRFGETQYF. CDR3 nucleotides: TGTGCCAGCAGGCCAACTAGCGGGAGGTTCGGGGAGACCCAGTACTTC.

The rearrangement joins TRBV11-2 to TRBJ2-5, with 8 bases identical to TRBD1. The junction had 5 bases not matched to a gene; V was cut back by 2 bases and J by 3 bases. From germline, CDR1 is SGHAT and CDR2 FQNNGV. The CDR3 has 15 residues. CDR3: CASSLNYRGKETQYF. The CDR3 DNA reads TGTGCCAGCAGCTTAAACTACAGGGGGAAAGAGACCCAGTACTTC. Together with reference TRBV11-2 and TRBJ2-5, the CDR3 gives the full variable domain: EAGVAQSPRYKIIEKRQSVAFWCNPISGHATLYWYQQILGQGPKLLIQFQNNGVVDDSQLPKDRFSAERLKGVDSTLKIQPAKLEDSAVYLCASSLNYRGKETQYFGPGTRLLVL.

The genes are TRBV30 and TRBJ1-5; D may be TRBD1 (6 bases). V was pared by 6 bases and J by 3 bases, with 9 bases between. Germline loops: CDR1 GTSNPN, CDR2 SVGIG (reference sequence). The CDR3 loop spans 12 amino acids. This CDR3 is CACGQFNQPQHF. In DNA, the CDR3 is TGTGCCTGTGGACAGTTCAATCAGCCCCAGCATTTT.

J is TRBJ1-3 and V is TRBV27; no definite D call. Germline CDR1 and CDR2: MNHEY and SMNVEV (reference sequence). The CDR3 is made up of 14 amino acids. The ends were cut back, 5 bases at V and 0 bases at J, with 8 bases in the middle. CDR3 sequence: CASSPRVSGNTIYF. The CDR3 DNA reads TGTGCCAGCAGTCCCCGGGTCTCTGGAAACACCATATATTTT.

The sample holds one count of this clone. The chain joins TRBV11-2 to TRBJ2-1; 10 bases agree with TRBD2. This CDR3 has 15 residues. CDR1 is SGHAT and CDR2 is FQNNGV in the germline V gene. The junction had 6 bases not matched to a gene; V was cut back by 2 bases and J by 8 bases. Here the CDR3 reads CASSLLAGVIDEQFF. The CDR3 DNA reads TGTGCCAGCAGCTTACTAGCGGGAGTTATCGATGAGCAGTTCTTC. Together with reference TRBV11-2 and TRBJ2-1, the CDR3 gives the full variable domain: EAGVAQSPRYKIIEKRQSVAFWCNPISGHATLYWYQQILGQGPKLLIQFQNNGVVDDSQLPKDRFSAERLKGVDSTLKIQPAKLEDSAVYLCASSLLAGVIDEQFFGPGTRLTVL.

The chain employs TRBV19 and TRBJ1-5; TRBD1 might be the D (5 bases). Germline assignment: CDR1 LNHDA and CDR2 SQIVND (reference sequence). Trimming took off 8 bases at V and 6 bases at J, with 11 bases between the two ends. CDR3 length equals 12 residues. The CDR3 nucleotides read TGTGCCAGTCGTCGGCAGGGTCAGCCCCAGCATTTT. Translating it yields CASRRQGQPQHF.

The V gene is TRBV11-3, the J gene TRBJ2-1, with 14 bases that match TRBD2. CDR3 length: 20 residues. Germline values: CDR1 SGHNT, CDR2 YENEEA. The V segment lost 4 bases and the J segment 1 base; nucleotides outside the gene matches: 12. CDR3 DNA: TGTGCCAGCAGCTCCCGCTCCGGGACTAGCGGGAGATCGTCCTACAATGAGCAGTTCTTC. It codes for CASSSRSGTSGRSSYNEQFF. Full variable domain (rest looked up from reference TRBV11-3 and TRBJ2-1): EAGVVQSPRYKIIEKKQPVAFWCNPISGHNTLYWYLQNLGQGPELLIRYENEEAVDDSQLPKDRFSAERLKGVDSTLKIQPAELGDSAVYLCASSSRSGTSGRSSYNEQFFGPGTRLTVL.

The CDR3, as DNA: TGTGCCAGCAGTTCTACCGGGACTAGCATTCAGTACTTC. Translation: CASSSTGTSIQYF. This sequence joins TRBV12-3 or TRBV12-4 and TRBJ2-4; 8 nucleotides agree with TRBD2. V lost 4 bases, J lost 9 bases, and 5 bases stayed unmatched. The CDR3 covers 13 residues.

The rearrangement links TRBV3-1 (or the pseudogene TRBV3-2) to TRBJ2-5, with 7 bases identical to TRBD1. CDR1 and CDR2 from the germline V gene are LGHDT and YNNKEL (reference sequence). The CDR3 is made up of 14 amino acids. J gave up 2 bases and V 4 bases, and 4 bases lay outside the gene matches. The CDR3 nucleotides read TGTGCCAGCAGCCCAGGGACAGATCAAGAGACCCAGTACTTC. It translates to CASSPGTDQETQYF.

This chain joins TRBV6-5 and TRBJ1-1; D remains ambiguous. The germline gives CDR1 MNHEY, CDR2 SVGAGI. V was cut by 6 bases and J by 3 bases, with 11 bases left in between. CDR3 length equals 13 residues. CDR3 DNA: TGTGCCAGCAGACGGAGTCCGGACACTGAAGCTTTCTTT. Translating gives CASRRSPDTEAFF.